This section outlines one TCR beta chain sequence together with its context. This entry comes from a study of blood T cell repertoires in COVID-19. Study-level background: Both acute and convalescent COVID-19 samples were obtained from the United States, Italy and Spain.

As originally analysed: The assay estimated nucleated cells by amplifying reference gene primers. Libraries were prepared by immunoSEQ multiplex PCR; TCRdb keeps only in-frame clonotypes and omits some of them. That table gives V, J and clone size, and the DNA gave D and trimming. The sample holds 20,000 to 30,000 clones, just over 85% seen once. Sequencing was done on a sample of peripheral blood. The receptor was isolated from a man aged 65 to 85 in a cohort sampled during active COVID-19.

DNA for the CDR3: TGTGCCAGAAGCTTGCCCCACCCACAGGGGGCGGGTTCCGGGGAGCTGTTTTTT. Its protein product is CARSLPHPQGAGSGELFF. V and J are TRBV5-3 and TRBJ2-2, with 9 nucleotides matching TRBD1. TRBV5-3 falls under the ORF class, with uncertain function. Trimming cost V 1 base and J 6 bases; bases outside gene matches: 13. The CDR3 totals 18 residues.